This T cell receptor (beta chain) was sequenced during a study of cytomegalovirus exposure and HLA in healthy donors. Study-wide findings and caveats: Most observed TCR sequences were rare, whereas some public TCRs were detected in many donors.

About this clone itself: Its antigen remains unidentified. Mismatch with germline at one junction end may stem from a read error.

TCRdb's copy holds only in-frame clones and misses some; the assay was immunoSEQ multiplex PCR. The sample holds under 200,000 clones, over 85% seen once. Sequences were obtained from PBMCs. This TCR was recovered from a man between 18 and 35 years old in good health and CMV-seropositive.

CDR3 region: CASSVAGAGYEQYF. CDR3 in DNA: TGTGCCAGCAGCGTAGCGGGAGCGGGCTACGAGCAGTACTTC. The V call is TRBV7-9, the J call TRBJ2-7; 9 positions match TRBD2. Germline V CDR1 and CDR2: SEHNR, FQNEAQ (reference sequence). The CDR3 has 14 residues.